One and the same sample provided the 29 T cell receptor beta chains below, sequenced in a study of blood T cell repertoires in COVID-19. TCRdb keeps only in-frame clones here, not all; method: immunoSEQ multiplex PCR. Counted here are about 250,000 clones, approximately 79% occurring once; the ten biggest clones make up around 4.1%. Sample: peripheral blood. Every receptor here comes from a woman in her 40s with active or convalescent COVID-19.

This chain links TRBV27 with TRBJ2-7; 7 bases are shared with TRBD2. The CDR3 runs to 12 residues. The V and J ends lost 6 bases and 5 bases, in that order; junction bases with no gene match: 4. Germline assignment: CDR1 MNHEY and CDR2 SMNVEV (reference sequence). CDR3 in amino acids: CASRGGYDEQYV. As DNA, the CDR3 is TGTGCCAGCAGGGGGGGGTACGACGAGCAGTACGTC.

The chain combines TRBV28 with TRBJ2-5, with TRBD1 identical over 9 bases. The CDR3 is 15 amino acids. The V segment lost 5 bases and the J segment 5 bases; nucleotides outside the gene matches: 9. CDR1 MDHEN and CDR2 SYDVKM come from the germline V gene. In DNA, the CDR3 is TGTGCCAGCAGTACCTCGGGACAGGGTAGGGAGACCCAGTACTTC. It codes for CASSTSGQGRETQYF.

In regard to this clone: The sample carries other DNA sequences with the same CDR3. The V call is TRBV2, the J call TRBJ1-5; the D is unclear. Trimming took off 3 bases at V and 6 bases at J, with 9 bases between the two ends. CDR3 length equals 13 residues. The germline V gene has CDR1 SNHLY and CDR2 FYNNEI. This CDR3 reads CASSEGGGQPQHF. The CDR3 DNA sequence: TGTGCCAGCAGTGAGGGCGGAGGTCAGCCCCAGCATTTT.

The V gene is TRBV5-6, the J gene TRBJ2-7; tentative D call: TRBD2 (5 bases). Trimming stripped 4 bases from V and 2 bases from J, with 13 bases between. Germline values: CDR1 SGHDT, CDR2 YYEEEE. There are 14 residues in the CDR3. The DNA for the CDR3 is TGTGCCAGCAGCCCCCGCTGGGGAGCCTACGAGCAGTACTTC. It encodes CASSPRWGAYEQYF.

The chain has TRBV9 and TRBJ2-1; the D is unclear. The ends were cut back, 0 bases at V and 7 bases at J, with 5 bases in the middle. The CDR3 totals 12 residues. From germline, CDR1 is SGDLS and CDR2 YYNGEE. The CDR3, as DNA: TGTGCCAGCAGCGTAGGAGTAAATGAGCAGTTCTTC. Translation: CASSVGVNEQFF.

This clone has a handful of counts. The chain uses TRBV7-2 and TRBJ1-5; the match to TRBD1 covers 9 bases. The CDR3 is 17 residues long. J gave up 2 bases and V 2 bases, and 7 bases lay outside the gene matches. CDR1 and CDR2 (germline): SGHTA, FQGNSA. Here the CDR3 reads CASSLRGTGSGNQPQHF. The CDR3 nucleotides are TGTGCCAGCAGCTTACGGGGGACAGGGTCGGGCAATCAGCCCCAGCATTTT.

J is TRBJ2-3 and V is TRBV4-1; the D gene is possibly TRBD2 (5 bases). Per germline, CDR1 MGHRA and CDR2 YSYEKL. Trimming shortened V by 6 bases and J by 3 bases, and 13 bases separated the two germline ends. This CDR3 is 14 amino acids long. This CDR3 is CASSPDRGTDTQYF. The CDR3 DNA reads TGCGCCAGCAGTCCCGATCGGGGTACAGATACGCAGTATTTT.

This chain links TRBV28 with TRBJ1-4; weak D call: TRBD1 (6 bases). The CDR3 runs 16 residues. V lost 3 bases, J lost 0 bases, and 11 bases lay in between. CDR1 is MDHEN, CDR2 SYDVKM, per germline. The CDR3: CASSFTGMATNEKLFF. In nucleotides, the CDR3 is TGTGCCAGCAGTTTTACAGGGATGGCAACTAATGAAAAACTGTTTTTT.

This rearrangement joins TRBV29-1 to TRBJ2-3; 13 nucleotides align to TRBD2. Germline-derived CDR1 and CDR2 are SQVTM and ANQGSEA. V shed 6 bases, J shed 0 bases, and the junction held 9 bases outside the gene matches. The CDR3 has 17 residues. CDR3 nucleotides: TGCAGCGTGGCTGGGACTAGCGGGGTAACTAGCACAGATACGCAGTATTTT. Protein product: CSVAGTSGVTSTDTQYF.

The chain couples TRBV5-4 to TRBJ1-3; 9 bases match TRBD1. CDR3 size: 14 residues. Germline loops: CDR1 SGHNT, CDR2 YYREEE (reference sequence). V lost 4 bases, J lost 2 bases, and 1 base stayed unmatched. This chain's CDR3 is CASSRDRAGNTIYF. Written as DNA, the CDR3 is TGTGCCAGCAGCCGGGACAGGGCTGGAAACACCATATATTTT.

Ten or more counts support this clone. The gene calls are TRBV4-2 and TRBJ2-7, with D perhaps TRBD1 (6 bases). The CDR3 runs 14 residues. Germline V CDR1 and CDR2: LGHNA, YNFKEQ. V dropped 1 base and J dropped 1 base, with 8 bases sitting between them. Here the CDR3 DNA reads TGTGCCAGCAGCCAAGGGGGGCAGTCCTACGAGCAGTACGTC. Protein: CASSQGGQSYEQYV.

A few counts support this clone. V is TRBV7-2 and J is TRBJ1-2; tentatively, D is TRBD1 (6 bases). V lost 5 bases, J lost 4 bases, and 26 bases lay in between. This CDR3 spans 18 amino acids. CDR1 and CDR2 from the germline V gene are SGHTA and FQGNSA. CDR3 DNA: TGTGCCAGCAGCCCACCAATTTCTGGGACATTTCTCTCCTATGGCTACACCTTC. It is translated as CASSPPISGTFLSYGYTF.

This rearrangement joins TRBV28 to TRBJ1-2; 7 nucleotides align to TRBD1. The ends lost 4 bases at V and 4 bases at J; junction bases unmatched: 6. Germline CDR1 reads MDHEN; CDR2 reads SYDVKM. The CDR3 spans 14 residues. The CDR3 DNA reads as TGTGCCAGCAGTTCCAGGGGGGACGGCTATGGCTACACCTTC. This sequence encodes CASSSRGDGYGYTF.

The chain links TRBV28 to TRBJ1-2; D unclear. Germline values: CDR1 MDHEN, CDR2 SYDVKM. V lost 6 bases and J lost 5, with 19 bases in between. The CDR3 spans 15 residues. The CDR3 nucleotides read TGTGCCAGCAGCCCTCACGGAGGGAGAGGTTATGGCTACACCTTC. This encodes CASSPHGGRGYGYTF.

The rearrangement joins TRBV6-1 to TRBJ2-3; D remains unclear. Trimming took off 2 bases at V and 0 bases at J, with 12 bases between the two ends. In germline, CDR1 is MNHNS, CDR2 SASEGT. The CDR3 totals 16 residues. The DNA of the CDR3 is TGTGCCAGCAGTGAACAGAACCCCCATAGCACAGATACGCAGTATTTT. This encodes CASSEQNPHSTDTQYF.

The gene calls are TRBV11-3 and TRBJ2-3; TRBD2 aligns across 9 bases. Losses at the gene ends were 4 bases for V and 5 bases for J; bases not matched to a gene: 10. Germline V gene sequence: CDR1 SGHNT, CDR2 YENEEA. The CDR3 is 16 amino acids. The CDR3: CASSSGAGGQVDTQYF. The CDR3 DNA reads TGTGCCAGCAGCTCCGGAGCGGGGGGCCAGGTAGATACGCAGTATTTT.

This clone was detected once. V and J are TRBV5-1 and TRBJ2-1; 7 nucleotides match TRBD2. Losses at the gene ends were 4 bases for V and 7 bases for J; bases not matched to a gene: 11. Germline CDR1 reads SGHRS; CDR2 reads YFSETQ. CDR3 length equals 15 residues. The CDR3 DNA reads TGCGCCAGCAGCGCAACTAGCGTCGTAGGGAATGAGCAGTTCTTC. It encodes CASSATSVVGNEQFF.

V usage is TRBV4-1 and J usage is TRBJ2-1; TRBD2 matches 10 bases. This CDR3 region has 15 residues. The germline gives CDR1 MGHRA, CDR2 YSYEKL. The V segment lost 1 base and the J segment 9 bases; nucleotides outside the gene matches: 6. The CDR3 loop reads CASSQGSGGAFEQFF. DNA of the CDR3: TGCGCCAGCAGCCAAGGGAGCGGGGGGGCTTTTGAGCAGTTCTTC.

On this clone itself: Different DNA sequences within this sample yield the same CDR3. The J gene is TRBJ1-6, the V gene TRBV3-1 (or the pseudogene TRBV3-2); 9 bases line up with TRBD1. CDR1 and CDR2 from the germline V gene are LGHDT and YNNKEL (reference sequence). The junction had 1 base not matched to a gene; V was cut back by 3 bases and J by 7 bases. The CDR3 covers 14 residues. CDR3 residues: CASSHGQGNSPLHF. The CDR3 nucleotides read TGTGCCAGCAGCCATGGACAGGGGAATTCACCCCTCCACTTT.

CDR3 in amino acids: CASSATAPGQAYSNQPQHF. The CDR3 bases are TGTGCCAGCAGTGCGACAGCCCCGGGACAAGCATATAGCAATCAGCCCCAGCATTTT. The chain has TRBV6-1 and TRBJ1-5, with D perhaps TRBD1 (6 bases). Germline V CDR1 and CDR2: MNHNS, SASEGT. The V end was cut by 4 bases, the J end by 0 bases, with 22 bases between. This CDR3 has 19 residues.

The chain uses TRBV5-1 and TRBJ2-2; the D is unclear. The CDR3 is 16 residues long. The V and J ends lost 1 base and 0 bases respectively, with 10 bases between them. Germline lookup yields CDR1 SGHRS and CDR2 YFSETQ. The CDR3 DNA reads as TGCGCCAGCAGCTTGACCACTTTTGCGAACACCGGGGAGCTGTTTTTT. Encoded protein: CASSLTTFANTGELFF.

The genes are TRBV5-4 and TRBJ1-1; D may be TRBD1 (5 bases). V shed 2 bases and J shed 0 bases, with 14 bases lying between them. Germline assignment: CDR1 SGHNT and CDR2 YYREEE (reference sequence). This CDR3 has 16 residues. The CDR3 protein is CASSFRGGSMNTEAFF. The CDR3 DNA is TGTGCCAGCAGCTTTCGCGGGGGATCGATGAACACTGAAGCTTTCTTT.

This clone was counted between two and nine times. This sequence joins TRBV29-1 and TRBJ2-6; no clear D gene. The CDR3 runs to 14 residues. Trimming left V 4 bases short and J 1 base short, with 8 bases between. In germline, CDR1 is SQVTM, CDR2 ANQGSEA. The CDR3 nucleotides are TGCAGCGTTGGAGGTGTATCTGGGGCCAACGTCCTGACTTTC. It specifies CSVGGVSGANVLTF.

In this sample, this clone turned up once. The rearrangement joins TRBV30 to TRBJ1-5; 7 bases align to TRBD1. The CDR3 length is 14 residues. V gave up 1 base and J gave up 3 bases; unmatched junction bases: 3. CDR1 is GTSNPN and CDR2 is SVGIG in the germline V gene (reference sequence). CDR3 loop: CAWSGGQYNQPQHF. The CDR3 nucleotides read TGTGCCTGGAGTGGGGGACAGTACAATCAGCCCCAGCATTTT.

CDR3 sequence (DNA): TGTGCCAGCAGCACAGTCACAGGGGGCAGTGGCTACACCTTC. It translates to CASSTVTGGSGYTF. The V gene is TRBV5-4, the J gene TRBJ1-2, with 9 nucleotides matching TRBD1. CDR1 is SGHNT, CDR2 YYREEE, per germline (reference sequence). V lost 4 bases, J lost 7 bases, and 8 bases stayed unmatched. The CDR3 sequence is 14 residues long. Variable domain in full (rest from reference TRBV5-4 and TRBJ1-2): ETGVTQSPTHLIKTRGQQVTLRCSSQSGHNTVSWYQQALGQGPQFIFQYYREEENGRGNFPPRFSGLQFPNYSSELNVNALELDDSALYLCASSTVTGGSGYTFGSGTRLTVV.

The chain has TRBV6-5 and TRBJ2-7; TRBD2 matches 11 bases. J lost 2 bases, V lost 4 bases, and 4 bases had no gene match. Germline V gene lookup returns CDR1 MNHEY and CDR2 SVGAGI. The CDR3 sequence is 15 residues long. The CDR3 protein is CASSSLAGGTYEQYV. The CDR3 DNA sequence: TGTGCCAGCAGTTCTCTAGCGGGGGGCACCTACGAGCAGTACGTC.

The V call is TRBV30, the J call TRBJ1-2, with 8 bases identical to TRBD1. Germline-derived CDR1 and CDR2 are GTSNPN and SVGIG (reference sequence). The CDR3 contains 14 residues. V shed 1 base, J shed 6 bases, and the junction held 7 bases outside the gene matches. CDR3 nucleotide sequence: TGTGCCTGGAGTGCCGTCAGGGGGCTTGATGGCTACACCTTC. This codes for CAWSAVRGLDGYTF. Full variable domain (rest looked up from reference TRBV30 and TRBJ1-2): SQTIHQWPATLVQPVGSPLSLECTVEGTSNPNLYWYRQAAGRGLQLLFYSVGIGQISSEVPQNLSASRPQDRQFILSSKKLLLSDSGFYLCAWSAVRGLDGYTFGSGTRLTVV.

V and J are TRBV5-5 and TRBJ2-7; TRBD1 matches at 7 bases. The CDR3 is made up of 15 amino acids. Germline V gene lookup returns CDR1 SGHKS and CDR2 YYEKEE (reference sequence). V dropped 0 bases and J dropped 5; count of bases not matched to a gene: 8. CDR3 DNA sequence: TGTGCCAGCAGCTTGGAAGGGGGCGGTATAAACGAGCAGTACGTC. Translated: CASSLEGGGINEQYV.

This clone occurred once. V usage is TRBV4-1 and J usage is TRBJ1-4, with D tentatively TRBD1 (5 bases). Germline CDR1 and CDR2: MGHRA and YSYEKL. The CDR3 is made up of 15 amino acids. V lost 0 bases and J lost 7, with 12 bases in between. CDR3 coding DNA: TGCGCCAGCAGCCAAGAAGGGGCCAAGGGTGAAAAACTGTTTTTT. Encoded protein: CASSQEGAKGEKLFF.